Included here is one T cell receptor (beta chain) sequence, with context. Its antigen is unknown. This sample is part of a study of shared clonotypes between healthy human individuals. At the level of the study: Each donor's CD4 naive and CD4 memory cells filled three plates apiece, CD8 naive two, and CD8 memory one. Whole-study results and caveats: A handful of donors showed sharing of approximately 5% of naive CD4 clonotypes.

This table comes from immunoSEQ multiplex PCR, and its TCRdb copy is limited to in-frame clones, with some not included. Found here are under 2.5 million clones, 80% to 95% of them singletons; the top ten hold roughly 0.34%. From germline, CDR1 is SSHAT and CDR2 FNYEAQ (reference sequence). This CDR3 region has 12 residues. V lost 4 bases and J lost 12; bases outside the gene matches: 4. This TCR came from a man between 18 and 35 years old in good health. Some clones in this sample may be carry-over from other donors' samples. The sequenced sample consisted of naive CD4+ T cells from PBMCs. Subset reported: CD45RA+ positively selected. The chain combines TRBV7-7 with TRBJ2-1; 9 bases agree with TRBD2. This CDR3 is CASSSIAGVQFF. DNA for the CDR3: TGTGCCAGCAGCTCTATAGCGGGAGTGCAGTTCTTC.